These 10 T cell receptor beta chains were sequenced from one sample in a study of blood T cell repertoires in COVID-19. Data came from immunoSEQ multiplex PCR; TCRdb stores just in-frame clones and leaves some out. The sample consists of 160,000 or so clones, approximately 90% of them appearing once. Sequences were obtained from PBMCs or T cells enriched from blood (not recorded which). The receptors shown here come from a woman aged 45 to 65 who had recovered from COVID-19.

The chain links TRBV19 to TRBJ2-7, with a tentative D call TRBD1 (6 bases). Germline loops: CDR1 LNHDA, CDR2 SQIVND (reference sequence). There are 15 residues in the CDR3. Trimming cost V 3 bases and J 3 bases, with 15 bases left between them. The CDR3 DNA follows: TGTGCCAGTAGTATCCGCCCGGACAGCATCTACGAGCAGTACTTC. Amino acid sequence: CASSIRPDSIYEQYF. The variable domain in full, completed from reference TRBV19 and TRBJ2-7, reads DGGITQSPKYLFRKEGQNVTLSCEQNLNHDAMYWYRQDPGQGLRLIYYSQIVNDFQKGDIAEGYSVSREKKESFPLTVTSAQKNPTAFYLCASSIRPDSIYEQYFGPGTRLTVT.

V gene TRBV7-2 combines with J gene TRBJ1-1; D unclear. The CDR3 is 13 amino acids. The V and J ends lost 3 bases and 1 base respectively, with 6 bases between them. CDR1 is SGHTA, CDR2 FQGNSA, per germline. The CDR3 DNA reads as TGTGCCAGCAGCTTTTCAGAGAACACTGAAGCTTTCTTT. Amino acids: CASSFSENTEAFF.

Turning to this clone: Other DNA sequences in this specimen translate into the identical CDR3. This chain connects TRBV6-5 to TRBJ1-1, with 8 bases matching TRBD1. Germline CDR1 reads MNHEY; CDR2 reads SVGAGI. V lost 5 bases and J lost 5; bases outside the gene matches: 1. The CDR3 length is 12 residues. CDR3 coding DNA: TGTGCCAGCAGTCGGACAGGGACTGAAGCTTTCTTT. Amino acids: CASSRTGTEAFF.

The chain has TRBV19 and TRBJ1-6; D perhaps matches TRBD1 (6 bases). The CDR3 runs 15 residues. With 6 bases removed from V and 10 bases from J, the gap between germline ends came to 19 bases. CDR1 is LNHDA and CDR2 is SQIVND in the germline V gene (reference sequence). As DNA, the CDR3 is TGTGCCAGTAGAAGGGGAGGGGGACCAACCTCACCCCTCCACTTT. Amino acids: CASRRGGGPTSPLHF.

This rearrangement joins TRBV6-5 to TRBJ2-1; D is perhaps TRBD2 (5 bases). This CDR3 is built from 16 residues. Looked up from germline, CDR1 is MNHEY and CDR2 is SVGAGI. Trimming took off 0 bases at V and 2 bases at J, with 11 bases between the two ends. CDR3 loop: CASSYSEEPPYNEQFF. As DNA, the CDR3 is TGTGCCAGCAGTTACTCGGAGGAGCCCCCCTACAATGAGCAGTTCTTC.

This chain joins TRBV10-2 and TRBJ1-5, with 9 positions matching TRBD1. The CDR3 length is 15 residues. CDR1 WSHSY and CDR2 SAAADI come from the germline V gene. Losses at the gene ends were 3 bases for V and 5 bases for J; bases not matched to a gene: 5. In DNA, the CDR3 is TGCGCCAGCAGTGAAACAGGGGGCGGCGATCAGCCCCAGCATTTT. Protein: CASSETGGGDQPQHF.

The V gene is TRBV3-1 (or the pseudogene TRBV3-2), the J gene TRBJ2-1; TRBD2 matches 10 bases. J was trimmed by 9 bases and V by 7 bases; bases with no gene match: 12. The CDR3 contains 15 residues. Germline V CDR1 and CDR2: LGHDT, YNNKEL (reference sequence). The CDR3 region is CASISGGALGSEQFF. The CDR3 DNA sequence: TGTGCCAGCATAAGCGGGGGGGCGTTGGGGAGTGAGCAGTTCTTC.

The genes are TRBV30 and TRBJ1-1; D gene uncertain. CDR3 length equals 12 residues. Germline CDR1 reads GTSNPN; CDR2 reads SVGIG (reference sequence). Trimming cost V 2 bases and J 5 bases, with 9 bases left between them. DNA of the CDR3: TGTGCCTGGAGTCGGGGAGGGACTGAAGCTTTCTTT. Its translation is CAWSRGGTEAFF. Full variable domain (outside the CDR3, taken from reference TRBV30 and TRBJ1-1): SQTIHQWPATLVQPVGSPLSLECTVEGTSNPNLYWYRQAAGRGLQLLFYSVGIGQISSEVPQNLSASRPQDRQFILSSKKLLLSDSGFYLCAWSRGGTEAFFGQGTRLTVV.

A word on this clone: The germline gene is not matched at one end of the junction; a read error may be the cause. This chain uses TRBV27 with TRBJ1-5, with D unresolved. In germline, CDR1 is MNHEY, CDR2 SMNVEV (reference sequence). The CDR3 contains 11 residues. Written as DNA, the CDR3 is TGTGCCAGCAGTTTCAATGAGCCCCAGCATTTT. Protein: CASSFNEPQHF.

This chain connects TRBV6-5 to TRBJ2-3; D remains unclear. Germline CDR1 MNHEY, CDR2 SVGAGI. The CDR3 loop spans 15 amino acids. V lost 5 bases, J lost 0 bases, and 12 bases lay in between. The CDR3 coding sequence is TGTGCCAGCAGTCCGAGGCCCGCTAGCACAGATACGCAGTATTTT. Amino acids: CASSPRPASTDTQYF.